This T cell receptor beta chain derives from a study of blood T cell repertoires in COVID-19. As for the study in general: The United States, Italy and Spain supplied acute and convalescent COVID-19 samples. PBMCs, B-cell-depleted T cells, or T cells provided the cDNA or gDNA that made up the material.

Authors' methods: Nucleated cell number was recorded as an estimate derived from reference gene primer amplification. Only in-frame clones appear in the TCRdb table, and some are missing; sequencing was by immunoSEQ multiplex PCR. That table is the source of V, J and clone size, and D and trimming were worked out from the DNA. The sample has 92,000 or so clones; about 87% are singletons. This CDR3 spans 15 amino acids. The germline V gene has CDR1 LGHDT and CDR2 YNNKEL (reference sequence). The V end was cut by 0 bases, the J end by 0 bases, with 6 bases between. Material for sequencing was peripheral blood. This TCR was sampled from a man aged 60 to 69 with acute or convalescent COVID-19. The chain uses TRBV3-1 (or the pseudogene TRBV3-2) and TRBJ2-1; D unresolved. In nucleotides, the CDR3 is TGTGCCAGCAGCCAAGATTCTAGCTCCTACAATGAGCAGTTCTTC. Amino acids: CASSQDSSSYNEQFF.